This TCR beta chain was captured by sequencing in a study of blood T cell repertoires in COVID-19 (dated by TCRdb to the early 2020s). Study-level background: Collaborator samples came from the United States, Italy and Spain and covered acute and convalescent phases of COVID-19. The material from the prospective study consisted of cDNA or gDNA derived from T cells, B-cell-depleted T cells, or PBMCs. Deeply sampled blood TCRbeta repertoires from subjects exposed to, actively infected with, or recovered from COVID-19 were included in the dataset. The repertoires were released in a freely available public database meant as a resource for research on the immune response to SARS-CoV-2. Samples were obtained from the ongoing ImmuneRACE study (first 160 participants) and from some 1,300 subjects provided by 6 global collaborators. Sample metadata almost always included a de-identified subject ID, COVID-19 status, age in years and sex. Where HLA class I and class II types were available, the types were taken from metadata supplied by the sample provider, not from assay-based typing.

Remarks on this clone: Its antigen has not been determined. Base qualities are not at hand, and no much larger clone is one base apart.

TCRbeta CDR3 regions were amplified from genomic DNA using the immunoSEQ Assay, a bias-controlled multiplex PCR. Processing in the source paper ran as follows. The number of nucleated cells in each sample was estimated by amplification of reference gene primers within the assay. Sequence reads were collapsed and filtered to measure the absolute abundance of every unique TCRbeta CDR3 rearrangement. For each sample, productive Simpson clonality was calculated by taking the square root of Simpson's diversity index across productive rearrangements. In TCRdb, the immuneACCESS table is reduced to in-frame sequences with V and J assigned. These tables do not hold every clone; where another copy was compared, an unresolved V gene accounts for under half, and the others remain unexplained. V and J calls and clone size come straight from that table; D and trimming were deduced from the DNA. Within this sample are roughly 150,000 clones, with roughly 82% of them counted one time only. Around 6.7% of the sample comes from the top ten.

Between the V and J ends, shortened by 5 bases and 2 bases respectively, the junction contains 15 bases. According to the germline V gene (reference sequence), CDR1 reads SEHNR and CDR2 reads FQNEAQ. Its CDR3 holds 15 amino acids, cysteine through phenylalanine. The sequence is cut down to CDR3 DNA, 45 bases in frame from base 1. The full study reports these points: The quantity of clinical and demographic metadata differed by source and by participant and was supplied without curation.

Whole blood was collected in K2EDTA tubes by collaborating institutions according to the institutions' own protocols. For TCRbeta analysis, collaborators shipped samples as frozen whole blood, isolated PBMCs, or DNA extracted from either of those sample types. The sequenced sample consisted of peripheral blood. Recombination connected TRBV7-9 to TRBJ2-5, and perhaps TRBD2 as D gene, on 6 matching bases. The TCR comes from a woman between 50 and 59 years old in a cohort sampled during active or convalescent COVID-19. The CDR3 region has the sequence CASSTSLGRQETQYF. Read as DNA, the sequence is TGTGCCAGCAGCACCTCACTAGGGAGGCAAGAGACCCAGTACTTC.